This paragraph reports one TCR beta chain. Per the study methods: Reference gene primers were amplified, and this amplification served to estimate nucleated cell counts. Generated by immunoSEQ multiplex PCR, the TCRdb table keeps only in-frame clones and is missing some. Clone size and the V and J calls come from that table; the DNA yielded D and trimming. The sample has tens of thousands of clones, approximately 84% seen once. The data were obtained in a study of blood T cell repertoires in COVID-19. At the level of the study: Sites in the United States, Italy and Spain provided acute and convalescent COVID-19 samples. Sources were T cells, B-cell-depleted T cells, or PBMCs; the material itself was cDNA or gDNA.

Germline lookup yields CDR1 KGHSH and CDR2 LQKENI. V lost 4 bases to trimming and J lost 6 bases; unmatched junction nucleotides: 4. The CDR3 covers 14 residues. This clonotype was sampled from a human donor in a cohort sampled during active COVID-19. The rearrangement joins TRBV18 to TRBJ2-2; 8 positions agree with TRBD1. The sequencing input was peripheral blood. The CDR3 bases are TGTGCCAGCTCACAGACAGGGGCCTCCGGGGAGCTGTTTTTT. It is translated as CASSQTGASGELFF.